The next 25 T cell receptor beta chains were all read from a single sample in a study of T cells in Graves' hyperthyroidism and ophthalmopathy. The investigators amplified TCR beta CDR3 regions from RNA transcripts. The HTBI primer set drove a first-round RT-PCR of the TCR CDR3. TCRdb reprocessed the multiplex PCR reads with MiXCR, giving one entry per CDR3 protein. The sample has 750,000 to 900,000 distinct CDR3 sequences, over 35% seen once. The specimen sequenced was blood. All receptors come from a man aged 18 to 29 with Graves' hyperthyroidism.

The CDR3 sequence: CASSPPYRGESTGELFF. Here the CDR3 DNA reads TGTGCCAGCAGTCCACCATACAGGGGAGAGTCCACCGGGGAGCTGTTTTTT. This chain connects TRBV12-3 or TRBV12-4 to TRBJ2-2; 7 positions match TRBD1. J lost 4 bases, V lost 5 bases, and 13 bases had no gene match. The CDR3 sequence is 17 residues long.

This clonotype has only one observation. This chain links TRBV20-1 with TRBJ1-5; D remains unclear. The CDR3 is 15 amino acids. Looked up from germline, CDR1 is DFQATT and CDR2 is SNEGSKA (reference sequence). With 5 bases removed from V and 2 bases from J, the gap between germline ends came to 16 bases. The CDR3 coding sequence is TGCAGTGCTGGGTTGTCGGGGAATGGCAATCAGCCCCAGCATTTT. Translation: CSAGLSGNGNQPQHF.

This clonotype was detected ten times or more. A junction boundary mismatches the germline segment, possibly from a read error. The chain uses TRBV20-1 and TRBJ2-7; 8 nucleotides align to TRBD2. CDR3 length: 13 amino acids. Germline V gene sequence: CDR1 DFQATT, CDR2 SNEGSKA (reference sequence). The CDR3 spells CSATTSDETGLDF. CDR3 nucleotide sequence: TGCAGTGCCACGACTAGCGACGAGACGGGTTTGGACTTC.

The chain joins TRBV2 to TRBJ2-2, with D hard to call. Germline V gene data show CDR1 as SNHLY and CDR2 as FYNNEI. V was clipped by 7 bases and J by 0 bases, with 12 bases between them. The CDR3 spans 15 residues. This chain's CDR3 is CASIGRPTNTGELFF. In DNA, the CDR3 is TGTGCCAGCATTGGCCGACCAACGAACACCGGGGAGCTGTTTTTT.

The sample holds a few counts of this clonotype. This chain uses TRBV2 with TRBJ1-1; tentatively, D is TRBD1 (6 bases). The germline V gene has CDR1 SNHLY and CDR2 FYNNEI. V was trimmed by 6 bases and J by 5 bases, leaving 19 bases between them. The CDR3 extends over 15 amino acids. Here the CDR3 reads CASSLTTRTVTEAFF. The CDR3 DNA follows: TGTGCCAGCAGCCTTACAACCAGGACAGTTACTGAAGCTTTCTTT. Full variable domain (rest looked up from reference TRBV2 and TRBJ1-1): EPEVTQTPSHQVTQMGQEVILRCVPISNHLYFYWYRQILGQKVEFLVSFYNNEISEKSEIFDDQFSVERPDGSNFTLKIRSTKLEDSAMYFCASSLTTRTVTEAFFGQGTRLTVV.

The CDR3 region is CASLDGTGELFF. CDR3 in DNA: TGCGCCAGCCTAGATGGGACCGGGGAGCTGTTTTTT. The chain uses TRBV5-1 and TRBJ2-2; no clear D gene. Trimming cost V 7 bases and J 5 bases, with 9 bases left between them. CDR3 length equals 12 residues. The germline V gene encodes CDR1 SGHRS and CDR2 YFSETQ.

This clonotype appeared a few times. The chain combines TRBV6-1 with TRBJ1-5; tentatively, D is TRBD1 (5 bases). Trimming took off 6 bases at V and 6 bases at J, with 15 bases between the two ends. The germline CDR1 and CDR2 sequences are MNHNS and SASEGT. The CDR3 totals 14 residues. CDR3 amino acids: CASRTPGTSQPQHF. The CDR3 DNA sequence: TGTGCCAGCAGGACTCCAGGGACTTCTCAGCCCCAGCATTTT.

There are a few counts of this clonotype. The rearrangement joins TRBV10-3 to TRBJ2-2; 8 nucleotides align to TRBD2. CDR3 length: 18 residues. Germline V gene lookup returns CDR1 ENHRY and CDR2 SYGVKD. V trimming: 3 bases; J trimming: 4 bases; junction bases outside the gene matches: 13. CDR3 coding DNA: TGTGCCATCAGTGACCCGCCGGGACTAGGATCCCCCACCGGGGAGCTGTTTTTT. It is translated as CAISDPPGLGSPTGELFF.

V and J are TRBV19 and TRBJ1-1; D uncertain. The V end lost 3 bases, the J end lost 1 base, and 15 bases lay between the germline ends. The CDR3 covers 16 residues. Germline CDR1 is LNHDA and CDR2 is SQIVND (reference sequence). The CDR3 coding sequence is TGTGCCAGTAGTATGTCCTCCTTAAGCTGGAACACTGAAGCTTTCTTT. It specifies CASSMSSLSWNTEAFF.

This clonotype was counted at least ten times. The chain links TRBV29-1 to TRBJ1-2; weak D call: TRBD1 (5 bases). V shed 5 bases and J shed 2 bases, with 9 bases lying between them. The CDR3 has 12 residues. Germline CDR1 SQVTM, CDR2 ANQGSEA. CDR3 nucleotide sequence: TGCAGCGTTTTATGGGGCAACTATGGCTACACCTTC. It encodes CSVLWGNYGYTF. Combining the CDR3 with reference TRBV29-1 and TRBJ1-2 gives the whole variable domain SAVISQKPSRDICQRGTSLTIQCQVDSQVTMMFWYRQQPGQSLTLIATANQGSEATYESGFVIDKFPISRPNLTFSTLTVSNMSPEDSSIYLCSVLWGNYGYTFGSGTRLTVV.

Ten or more counts support this clonotype. The V gene is TRBV15, the J gene TRBJ1-1, with D possibly being TRBD1 (5 bases). The germline gives CDR1 LNHNV, CDR2 YYDKDF (reference sequence). The CDR3 length is 13 residues. V dropped 0 bases and J dropped 11 bases, with 13 bases sitting between them. The CDR3 reads CATSRDPWGEAFF. CDR3 DNA: TGTGCCACCAGCAGAGACCCTTGGGGGGAGGCTTTCTTT.

Comments on this clonotype: Possible read error: a much larger clone is one base away. The rearrangement links TRBV7-9 to TRBJ2-7, with D possibly matching TRBD2 (6 bases). The length of the CDR3 is 13 residues. CDR1 and CDR2 (germline): SEHNR, FQNEAQ (reference sequence). The CDR3, as DNA: TGTGCCAGCAGCCAAGGACTAACCTACGAGCAGCACTTC. Protein product: CASSQGLTYEQHF.

The table lists this clonotype with many counts. The chain has TRBV10-2 and TRBJ2-7, with TRBD2 as a possible D gene (5 bases). CDR3 length equals 14 residues. The V gene lost 1 base and the J gene lost 3 bases, with 10 bases spanning the gap. CDR1 is WSHSY and CDR2 is SAAADI in the germline V gene. The CDR3 loop is CASSEFGADYEQYF. As DNA, the CDR3 is TGCGCCAGCAGTGAGTTCGGAGCGGACTACGAGCAGTACTTC.

The chain's CDR3 is CASSLIAGWSEQYF. The CDR3 DNA sequence: TGTGCCAGCAGCTTAATAGCGGGATGGAGCGAGCAGTACTTC. The chain recombines TRBV7-9 with TRBJ2-7; 8 nucleotides line up with TRBD2. Trimming removed 2 bases from V and 6 bases from J; junction bases left unmatched: 6. Germline V CDR1 and CDR2: SEHNR, FQNEAQ (reference sequence). This CDR3 comprises 14 residues.

This clonotype was counted many times. The chain links TRBV7-2 to TRBJ1-1, with 7 bases identical to TRBD1. This CDR3 is built from 13 residues. The junction had 6 bases not matched to a gene; V was cut back by 4 bases and J by 7 bases. From germline, CDR1 is SGHTA and CDR2 FQGNSA. CDR3: CASSSLGQVEAFF. The CDR3 DNA follows: TGTGCCAGCAGCTCCCTTGGACAGGTTGAAGCTTTCTTT.

This clonotype was seen a single time. Compared with germline, one end of the junction differs, possibly owing to a read error. V is TRBV5-1 and J is TRBJ2-7; a possible D gene is TRBD2 (5 bases). The CDR3 is 17 residues long. CDR1 and CDR2 (germline): SGHRS, YFSETQ. Here the CDR3 DNA reads TGTGCCAGCAGCTTGTTTGGCGGGCAGAGCCTCTCCTACGGGCAGTACTTC. It is translated as CASSLFGGQSLSYGQYF.

The chain recombines TRBV12-3 or TRBV12-4 with TRBJ2-2; a possible D gene is TRBD2 (6 bases). The CDR3 runs to 14 residues. V was pared by 5 bases and J by 1 base, with 8 bases between. The CDR3 region has the DNA TGTGCCAGCAGTATGGAGGGGAACACCGGGGAGCTGTTTTTT. This gives the protein CASSMEGNTGELFF.

This clonotype was recorded a few times. The CDR3 region has the DNA TGTGCCAGCAGCTCAGGGGACAGAAGAAGCAATCAGCCCCAGCATTTT. This codes for CASSSGDRRSNQPQHF. J is TRBJ1-5 and V is TRBV7-9; the match to TRBD1 covers 7 bases. Germline values: CDR1 SEHNR, CDR2 FQNEAQ (reference sequence). This CDR3 spans 16 amino acids. V was clipped by 4 bases and J by 1 base; unmatched bases: 7.

In DNA form, the CDR3 reads TGTGCCAGCCTCGAGAATTCACCCCTCCACTTT. Protein product: CASLENSPLHF. The J gene is TRBJ1-6, the V gene TRBV7-9; D not resolved. The CDR3 is 11 residues long. V shed 8 bases and J shed 7 bases, with 6 bases lying between them. Per the germline V gene, CDR1 is SEHNR and CDR2 is FQNEAQ (reference sequence). Filled out from reference TRBV7-9 and TRBJ1-6, the complete variable domain reads DTGVSQNPRHKITKRGQNVTFRCDPISEHNRLYWYRQTLGQGPEFLTYFQNEAQLEKSRLLSDRFSAERPKGSFSTLEIQRTEQGDSAMYLCASLENSPLHFGNGTRLTVT.

The chain combines TRBV20-1 with TRBJ2-7; a possible D gene is TRBD2 (6 bases). This CDR3 is 11 amino acids long. V dropped 5 bases and J dropped 4 bases, with 9 bases sitting between them. Germline values: CDR1 DFQATT, CDR2 SNEGSKA (reference sequence). The CDR3 protein is CSAPEGYEQYF. For the CDR3, the DNA is TGCAGTGCTCCGGAGGGTTACGAGCAGTACTTC.

Notes on this clonotype: It may be a read error: a sequence one base away is much more abundant. This chain joins TRBV5-1 and TRBJ1-1; possible D gene TRBD1, 5 bases. CDR1 and CDR2 from the germline V gene are SGHRS and YFSETQ. V was clipped by 3 bases and J by 3 bases, with 12 bases between them. This CDR3 contains 14 residues. CDR3 in amino acids: CASSWGNGHTEAFF. Written as DNA, the CDR3 is TGCGCCAGCAGCTGGGGGAACGGGCACACTGAAGCTTTCTTT.

V usage is TRBV29-1 and J usage is TRBJ2-3; possibly TRBD2 for D (6 bases). Germline V lookup: CDR1 SQVTM, CDR2 ANQGSEA. CDR3 length equals 11 residues. V lost 4 bases, J lost 10 bases, and 12 bases lay in between. The CDR3 nucleotides read TGCAGCGTTGGGGCGAGGGACTCGCAGTATTTT. It is translated as CSVGARDSQYF.

This clonotype turned up a few times. This rearrangement joins TRBV2 to TRBJ1-5, with 9 bases identical to TRBD1. Germline CDR1 and CDR2: SNHLY and FYNNEI. This CDR3 is built from 14 residues. Germline trimming cut 5 bases from V and 7 bases from J; bases unmatched to any gene: 6. The CDR3 sequence is CASSIQGAGQPQHF. The CDR3 nucleotides are TGTGCCAGCAGTATACAGGGGGCGGGACAGCCCCAGCATTTT.

The sample holds a few counts of this clonotype. A much larger clone is a single base away; this may be a read error. The chain is built from TRBV25-1 and TRBJ1-1; possible D gene TRBD1, 6 bases. The CDR3 is 11 amino acids. The ends were cut back, 9 bases at V and 4 bases at J, with 9 bases in the middle. The germline V gene encodes CDR1 MGHDK and CDR2 SYGVNS. CDR3 protein: CASTGSTEAFF. The CDR3 nucleotides read TGTGCCAGTACAGGGAGCACTGAAGCTTTCTTT.

The genes are TRBV7-2 and TRBJ2-5; D may be TRBD2 (6 bases). The germline V and J ends were trimmed by 5 bases and 0 bases, with 25 bases remaining between them. Germline CDR1 reads SGHTA; CDR2 reads FQGNSA. The CDR3 is made up of 19 amino acids. The CDR3 coding sequence is TGTGCCAGCAGCGCTCCCCCCGGGGGTATCTCTTCGTACCAAGAGACCCAGTACTTC. It specifies CASSAPPGGISSYQETQYF.